These T cell receptor beta chains were read from a single sample in a study of shared clonotypes between healthy human individuals. Method: immunoSEQ multiplex PCR; TCRdb's copy keeps in-frame clones and lacks some. The sample carries fewer than 600,000 clones, roughly 79% recorded once. The sample consisted of PBMCs. These receptors all come from a woman between 40 and 55 years old in good health. Some clones in this sample may be carry-over from other donors' samples. The CDR3 runs from the conserved cysteine through the conserved F or W.

J gene | V gene | CDR3 protein
TRBJ2-7 | TRBV2 | CASSELTDYEQYF
TRBJ1-5 | TRBV28 | CASRLGGQGALSNQPQHF
TRBJ2-2 | TRBV5-1 | CASSLTDRAFGELFF
TRBJ1-3 | TRBV7-6 | CASSWLVRGSGNTIYF
TRBJ1-1 | TRBV29-1 | CSARMGHSMNTEAFF
TRBJ2-7 | TRBV5-1 | CASSFEGYEQYF
TRBJ2-1 | TRBV30 | CAWSSSSGRSSYNEQFF
TRBJ2-3 | TRBV28 | CATEQNTDTQYF
TRBJ2-2 | TRBV15 | CATSRDFRGGGELFF
TRBJ1-2 | TRBV15 | CATSSDSNYGYTF
TRBJ2-2 | TRBV19 | CASSIGSGRAGELFF
TRBJ2-4 | TRBV4-1 | CASRGLAKNIQYF
. | TRBV11-2 | CASSLGQGPRHEQYF
TRBJ1-4 | TRBV4-1 | CASSQEGTATNEKLFF
TRBJ2-4 | TRBV6-1 | CASSEQGTGIGIQYF
TRBJ1-4 | TRBV30 | CAWSVQGLDEKLFF
TRBJ2-3 | TRBV9 | CASSVREGPDTQYF
TRBJ1-1 | TRBV27 | CASRYRGDTEAFF
TRBJ2-7 | TRBV4-1 | CASSQDPGTSGGSYEQYF
TRBJ1-4 | TRBV28 | CASSLLRVGKLFF
TRBJ1-5 | TRBV5-6 | CASSLATLGDQPQHF
TRBJ1-4 | TRBV7-8 | CASRLQGAGEKLFF
TRBJ2-1 | TRBV7-9 | CAGGTRDTINEQFF
TRBJ1-1 | TRBV5-1 | CASSYLPGQRETEAFF
TRBJ2-2 | TRBV7-9 | CASSLGLAGDVPGELFF
TRBJ2-1 | TRBV28 | CASSTAGGTNEQFF
TRBJ1-6 | TRBV28 | CASGSRFNF
TRBJ2-7 | TRBV5-4 | CASSSRTSGTGEQYF
TRBJ1-5 | TRBV7-9 | CASSNRSNQPQHF
TRBJ1-1 | TRBV5-1 | CASSLGRLANTEAFF
TRBJ1-5 | TRBV19 | CASSDRNVNQPQHF
TRBJ2-7 | TRBV7-9 | CASSFSGFSYEQYF
TRBJ1-4 | TRBV5-1 | CASSATGGGGEKLFF
TRBJ2-7 | TRBV5-1 | CASRRGDSSSSYEQYF
TRBJ2-5 | TRBV4-2 | CASSPGTRGETQYF
TRBJ2-7 | TRBV9 | CASSPGTGSSYEQYF
TRBJ1-1 | TRBV20-1 | CSVSANTEAFF
TRBJ1-2 | TRBV19 | CASSPGQFAARYGYTF
TRBJ2-1 | TRBV28 | CASSSGLAGGPYEQFF
TRBJ2-7 | TRBV18 | CASSPARDRGYEQYF